These 11 T cell receptor beta chains originate from one sample sequenced in a study of cytomegalovirus exposure and HLA in healthy donors. A multiplex PCR was run with 60 Vbeta primers and 13 Jbeta primers. Profiling relied on immunoSEQ multiplex PCR, and the TCRdb table lists in-frame clones only, not all of them. This sample yields some 150,000 clones, of which just under 70% are seen a single time; about 4.1% belongs to the top ten. Sequencing was done on a sample of PBMCs. The receptors stem from a man aged 60 to 69 in good health and CMV-seronegative.

The V call is TRBV4-1, the J call TRBJ2-1; 7 bases line up with TRBD2. Germline CDR1 and CDR2: MGHRA and YSYEKL. J lost 0 bases, V lost 2 bases, and 7 bases had no gene match. CDR3 length equals 17 residues. CDR3 coding DNA: TGCGCCAGCAGCCAATTACTAGCGCCGAGCTCCTACAATGAGCAGTTCTTC. This encodes CASSQLLAPSSYNEQFF.

The J gene is TRBJ2-7, the V gene TRBV29-1; a weak D match, TRBD2 (5 bases). V was pared by 6 bases and J by 3 bases, with 12 bases between. The CDR3 runs 12 residues. Germline CDR1 SQVTM, CDR2 ANQGSEA. CDR3 amino acids: CSVFEDFYEQYF. The CDR3 bases are TGCAGCGTATTCGAGGACTTCTACGAGCAGTACTTC.

The chain couples TRBV5-1 to TRBJ1-1, with 7 bases lining up with TRBD1. V shed 4 bases and J 0 bases; nucleotides not matched to a gene: 6. Germline V gene data show CDR1 as SGHRS and CDR2 as YFSETQ. The CDR3 covers 15 residues. DNA of the CDR3: TGCGCCAGCAGCCCCGGAGGGGGCCTGAACACTGAAGCTTTCTTT. Translating it yields CASSPGGGLNTEAFF.

This chain joins TRBV2 and TRBJ1-2, with 9 bases fitting TRBD1. Germline V gene lookup returns CDR1 SNHLY and CDR2 FYNNEI. Germline trimming cut 3 bases from V and 0 bases from J; bases unmatched to any gene: 2. The CDR3 is made up of 15 amino acids. CDR3 bases: TGTGCCAGCAGTGACAGGGACAGGGCTAACTATGGCTACACCTTC. Translating gives CASSDRDRANYGYTF.

The V call is TRBV11-2, the J call TRBJ1-1; D uncertain. The germline CDR1 and CDR2 sequences are SGHAT and FQNNGV. V dropped 0 bases and J dropped 11 bases, with 13 bases sitting between them. CDR3 length equals 13 residues. CDR3 bases: TGTGCCAGCAGCTTAGATTCGCAGGCAAAGGCTTTCTTT. This translates into CASSLDSQAKAFF.

The chain carries TRBV5-1 and TRBJ2-2; 7 bases are shared with TRBD2. Germline-derived CDR1 and CDR2 are SGHRS and YFSETQ. The CDR3 has 18 residues. The V gene end was trimmed by 7 bases and the J gene end by 4 bases; junction bases not matched to a gene: 19. Written as DNA, the CDR3 is TGCGCCAGCCATCCAGCTGTTTCCGGACGGGGGGTCACCGGGGAGCTGTTTTTT. Its protein is CASHPAVSGRGVTGELFF.

This sequence joins TRBV27 and TRBJ1-5; 8 bases agree with TRBD1. Germline trimming cut 3 bases from V and 6 bases from J; bases unmatched to any gene: 10. The CDR3 covers 16 residues. Germline CDR1 and CDR2: MNHEY and SMNVEV (reference sequence). Here the CDR3 DNA reads TGTGCCAGCAGTTTTGCAGGGGGCACCTTGGGTCAGCCCCAGCATTTT. Translated: CASSFAGGTLGQPQHF.

This clone turned up a few times. The chain carries TRBV6-6 and TRBJ2-7; maybe TRBD1 (6 bases). The V gene's germline CDR1 is MNHNY and CDR2 SVGAGI (reference sequence). CDR3 length: 14 amino acids. The V end lost 6 bases, the J end lost 0 bases, and 12 bases lay between the germline ends. In DNA, the CDR3 is TGTGCCAGCAGCGCCGGGGACACCTCCTACGAGCAGTACTTC. Its protein product is CASSAGDTSYEQYF.

This clone was picked up a small number of times. This sequence joins TRBV4-3 and TRBJ2-7, with 9 positions matching TRBD1. The CDR3 covers 14 residues. Germline CDR1 and CDR2: LGHNA and YSLEER. J lost 6 bases, V lost 1 base, and 4 bases had no gene match. The CDR3 DNA follows: TGCGCCAGCAGCCAAGCACAGGGGGCGGGCGAGCAGTACTTC. Its protein is CASSQAQGAGEQYF.

About this clone: This same CDR3 is encoded by further DNA sequences in the sample. This chain uses TRBV5-4 with TRBJ2-5; the D gene is possibly TRBD1 (5 bases). The CDR3 is 13 amino acids. Germline V gives CDR1 SGHNT, CDR2 YYREEE (reference sequence). V shed 2 bases and J shed 1 base, with 6 bases lying between them. CDR3 sequence (DNA): TGTGCCAGCAGCTTAGACAGCCAAGAGACCCAGTACTTC. This encodes CASSLDSQETQYF.

The rearrangement links TRBV10-3 to TRBJ1-1, with TRBD1 matching over 9 bases. Germline values: CDR1 ENHRY, CDR2 SYGVKD. J was trimmed by 11 bases and V by 2 bases; bases with no gene match: 3. The CDR3 is 12 residues long. DNA of the CDR3: TGTGCCATCAGTGAGAGGGACAGGGAGGCTTTCTTT. Protein product: CAISERDREAFF.